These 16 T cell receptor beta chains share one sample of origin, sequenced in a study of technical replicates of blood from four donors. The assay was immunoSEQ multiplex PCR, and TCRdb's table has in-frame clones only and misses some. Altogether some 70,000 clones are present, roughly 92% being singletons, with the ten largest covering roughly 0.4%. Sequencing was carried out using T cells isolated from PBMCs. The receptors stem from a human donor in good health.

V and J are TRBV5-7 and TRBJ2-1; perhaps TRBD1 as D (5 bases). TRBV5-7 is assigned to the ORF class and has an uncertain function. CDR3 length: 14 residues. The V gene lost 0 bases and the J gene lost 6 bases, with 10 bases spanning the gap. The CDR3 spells CASSLGQGGNEQFF. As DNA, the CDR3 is TGTGCCAGCAGCTTGGGGCAGGGCGGCAATGAGCAGTTCTTC.

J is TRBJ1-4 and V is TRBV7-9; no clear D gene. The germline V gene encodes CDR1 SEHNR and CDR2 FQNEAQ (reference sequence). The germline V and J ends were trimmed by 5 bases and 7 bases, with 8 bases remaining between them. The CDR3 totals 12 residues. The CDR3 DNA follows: TGTGCCAGCAGCCCCCATAGTGAAAAACTGTTTTTT. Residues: CASSPHSEKLFF.

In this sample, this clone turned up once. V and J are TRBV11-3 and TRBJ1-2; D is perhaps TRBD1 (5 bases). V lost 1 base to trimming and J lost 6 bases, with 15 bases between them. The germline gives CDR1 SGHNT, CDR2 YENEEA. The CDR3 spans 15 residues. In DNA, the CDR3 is TGTGCCAGCAGCTTAGGCGGGAGGGGCGCAGATGGCTACACCTTC. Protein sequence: CASSLGGRGADGYTF.

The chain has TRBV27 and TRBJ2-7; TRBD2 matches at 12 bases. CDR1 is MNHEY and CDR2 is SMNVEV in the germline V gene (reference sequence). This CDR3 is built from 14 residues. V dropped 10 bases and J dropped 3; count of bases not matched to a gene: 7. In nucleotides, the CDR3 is TGTGCCACCAGACTAGCGGGAGACTACTACGAGCAGTACTTC. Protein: CATRLAGDYYEQYF.

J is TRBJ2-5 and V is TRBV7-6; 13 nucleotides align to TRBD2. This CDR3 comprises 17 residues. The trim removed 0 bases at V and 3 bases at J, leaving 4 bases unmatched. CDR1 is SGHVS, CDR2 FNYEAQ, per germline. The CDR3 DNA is TGTGCCAGCAGCTTAGCGGCGGGGACTAGCGGGAAAGAGACCCAGTACTTC. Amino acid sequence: CASSLAAGTSGKETQYF.

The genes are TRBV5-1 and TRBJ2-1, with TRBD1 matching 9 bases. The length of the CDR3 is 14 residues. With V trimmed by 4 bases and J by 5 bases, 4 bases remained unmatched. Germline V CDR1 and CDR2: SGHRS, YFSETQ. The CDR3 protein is CASSIRDRDNEQFF. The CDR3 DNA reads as TGCGCCAGCAGCATCCGGGACAGGGACAATGAGCAGTTCTTC.

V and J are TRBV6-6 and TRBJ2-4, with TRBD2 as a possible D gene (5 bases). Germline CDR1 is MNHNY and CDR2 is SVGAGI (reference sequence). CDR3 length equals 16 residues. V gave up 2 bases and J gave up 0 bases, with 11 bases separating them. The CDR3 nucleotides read TGTGCCAGCAGTTACCTTGAGGGTCTAGCCAAAAACATTCAGTACTTC. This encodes CASSYLEGLAKNIQYF.

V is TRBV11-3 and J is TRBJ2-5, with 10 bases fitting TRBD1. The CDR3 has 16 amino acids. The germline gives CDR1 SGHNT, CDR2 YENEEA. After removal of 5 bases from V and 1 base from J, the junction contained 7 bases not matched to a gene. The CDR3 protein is CASSPGTGVVQETQYF. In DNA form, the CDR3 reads TGTGCCAGCAGCCCAGGGACAGGGGTCGTCCAAGAGACCCAGTACTTC.

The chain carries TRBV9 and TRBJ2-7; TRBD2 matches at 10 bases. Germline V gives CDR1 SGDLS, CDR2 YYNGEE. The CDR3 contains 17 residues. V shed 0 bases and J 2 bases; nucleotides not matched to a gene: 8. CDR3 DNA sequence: TGTGCCAGCAGCGTAGATTCGAGACTAGCGGGTACCTACGAGCAGTACTTC. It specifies CASSVDSRLAGTYEQYF.

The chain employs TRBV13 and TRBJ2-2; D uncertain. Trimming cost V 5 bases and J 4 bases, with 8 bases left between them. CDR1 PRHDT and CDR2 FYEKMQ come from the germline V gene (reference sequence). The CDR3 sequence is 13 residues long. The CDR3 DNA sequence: TGTGCCAGCAGCCCCCATGTCACCGGGGAGCTGTTTTTT. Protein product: CASSPHVTGELFF.

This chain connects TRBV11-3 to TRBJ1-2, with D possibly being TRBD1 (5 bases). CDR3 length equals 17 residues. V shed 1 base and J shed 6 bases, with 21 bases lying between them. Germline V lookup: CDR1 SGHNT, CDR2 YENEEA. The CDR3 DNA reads TGTGCCAGCAGCTTAGGAGGTGTTCTGGGGCAACAAGATGGCTACACCTTC. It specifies CASSLGGVLGQQDGYTF.

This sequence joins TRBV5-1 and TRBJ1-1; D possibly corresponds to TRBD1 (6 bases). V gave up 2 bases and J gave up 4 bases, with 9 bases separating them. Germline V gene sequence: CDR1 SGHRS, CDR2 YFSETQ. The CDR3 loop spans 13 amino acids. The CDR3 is CASSLGGSTEAFF. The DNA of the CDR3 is TGCGCCAGCAGCTTAGGGGGTAGCACTGAAGCTTTCTTT.

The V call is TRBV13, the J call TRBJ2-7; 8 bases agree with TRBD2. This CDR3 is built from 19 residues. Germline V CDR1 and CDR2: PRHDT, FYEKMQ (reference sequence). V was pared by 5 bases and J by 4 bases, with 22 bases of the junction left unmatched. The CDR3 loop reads CASSPITGGPPKRGYEQYF. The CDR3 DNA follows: TGTGCCAGCAGCCCAATTACGGGAGGGCCTCCCAAAAGGGGTTACGAGCAGTACTTC.

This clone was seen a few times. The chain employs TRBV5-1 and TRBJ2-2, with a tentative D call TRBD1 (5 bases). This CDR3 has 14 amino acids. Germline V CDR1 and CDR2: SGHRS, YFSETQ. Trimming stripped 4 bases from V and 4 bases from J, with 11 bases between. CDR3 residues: CASSPGHPTGELFF. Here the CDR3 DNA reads TGCGCCAGCAGCCCTGGACATCCCACCGGGGAGCTGTTTTTT.

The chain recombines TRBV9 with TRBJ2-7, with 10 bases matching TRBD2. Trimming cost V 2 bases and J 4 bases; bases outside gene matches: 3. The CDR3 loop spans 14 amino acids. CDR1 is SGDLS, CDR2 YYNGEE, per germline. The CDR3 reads CASSVGTSEYEQYF. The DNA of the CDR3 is TGTGCCAGCAGCGTCGGGACTAGCGAGTACGAGCAGTACTTC. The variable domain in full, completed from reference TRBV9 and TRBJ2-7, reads DSGVTQTPKHLITATGQRVTLRCSPRSGDLSVYWYQQSLDQGLQFLIQYYNGEERAKGNILERFSAQQFPDLHSELNLSSLELGDSALYFCASSVGTSEYEQYFGPGTRLTVT.

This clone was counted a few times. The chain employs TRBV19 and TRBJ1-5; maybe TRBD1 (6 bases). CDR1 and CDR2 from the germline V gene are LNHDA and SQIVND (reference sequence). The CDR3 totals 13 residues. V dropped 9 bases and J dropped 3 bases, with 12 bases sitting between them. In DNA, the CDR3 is TGTGCCAGCGGGACACAAAACAATCAGCCCCAGCATTTT. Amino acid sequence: CASGTQNNQPQHF.